These 19 T cell receptor beta chains originate from one sample sequenced in a study of T cells in Graves' hyperthyroidism and ophthalmopathy. Researchers took RNA transcripts and amplified the TCR beta CDR3 regions from them. The TCR CDR3 first-round RT-PCR relied on the HTBI primer set. TCRdb re-called the multiplex PCR reads with MiXCR, one entry per CDR3 protein. The sample has fewer than 550,000 distinct CDR3 sequences, approximately 24% seen once. Material for sequencing was blood. The source is a woman aged 30 to 39 with Graves' ophthalmopathy.

This clonotype occurred a few times. This rearrangement joins TRBV12-3 or TRBV12-4 to TRBJ2-7, with TRBD2 matching over 13 bases. With V trimmed by 8 bases and J by 6 bases, 4 bases remained unmatched. The CDR3 is 13 residues long. The CDR3, as DNA: TGTGCCAGCGGAGGACTAGCGGGAGTCGAGCAGTACTTC. Translation: CASGGLAGVEQYF.

The chain links TRBV28 to TRBJ2-7, with D possibly TRBD1 on 6 matching bases. V lost 6 bases and J 11 bases, leaving 26 bases between the germline ends. From germline, CDR1 is MDHEN and CDR2 SYDVKM. There are 15 residues in the CDR3. This chain's CDR3 is CASSTSTSSRGKEYF. CDR3 DNA: TGTGCCAGCAGCACCTCTACATCGAGCAGGGGTAAGGAGTACTTC. Based on the CDR3 plus reference TRBV28 and TRBJ2-7, the full variable domain is DVKVTQSSRYLVKRTGEKVFLECVQDMDHENMFWYRQDPGLGLRLIYFSYDVKMKEKGDIPEGYSVSREKKERFSLILESASTNQTSMYLCASSTSTSSRGKEYFGPGTRLTVT.

This clonotype has at least ten counts. This chain uses TRBV29-1 with TRBJ1-2; possibly TRBD1 for D (5 bases). Germline V gene data show CDR1 as SQVTM and CDR2 as ANQGSEA. The V gene lost 4 bases and the J gene lost 3 bases, with 12 bases spanning the gap. The CDR3 length is 13 residues. The CDR3 nucleotides read TGCAGCGTTGCAAAGGGGAGGGACTATGGCTACACCTTC. This codes for CSVAKGRDYGYTF.

At least ten counts were recorded for this clonotype. J is TRBJ2-4 and V is TRBV27; D is possibly TRBD1 or TRBD2 (6 bases each). This CDR3 region has 14 residues. Trimming took 3 bases from V and 6 from J, leaving 12 bases between them. Germline CDR1 reads MNHEY; CDR2 reads SMNVEV (reference sequence). The DNA of the CDR3 is TGTGCCAGCAGTTTGCTCAGGGGAGGAAACATTCAGTACTTC. It specifies CASSLLRGGNIQYF.

This clonotype has at least ten counts. V is TRBV6-2 or TRBV6-3 and J is TRBJ2-7; weak D call: TRBD2 (6 bases). The germline CDR1 and CDR2 sequences are MNHEY and SVGEGT. V lost 2 bases and J lost 4, with 15 bases in between. The CDR3 is made up of 15 amino acids. In DNA form, the CDR3 reads TGTGCCAGCAGTTACGCGGCGGAGGGTGGATACGAGCAGTACTTC. Amino acids: CASSYAAEGGYEQYF.

This clonotype was recorded many times. J is TRBJ2-7 and V is TRBV5-5; D not certain. Germline V CDR1 and CDR2: SGHKS, YYEKEE (reference sequence). V lost 1 base, J lost 5 bases, and 10 bases lay in between. This CDR3 spans 13 amino acids. The CDR3 spells CASSLFIPNEQYF. CDR3 sequence (DNA): TGTGCCAGCAGCTTGTTCATCCCCAACGAGCAGTACTTC.

This clonotype was seen more than once but under ten times. A read error may explain this, as a much larger clone is one base away. The chain employs TRBV2 and TRBJ1-2; a weak D match, TRBD1 (5 bases). The CDR3 runs 15 residues. Germline V lookup: CDR1 SNHLY, CDR2 FYNNEI. V was shortened by 1 base and J by 9 bases, with 18 bases between the two germline ends. The CDR3 region is CASSEEGSDGASYTF. The CDR3, as DNA: TGTGCCAGCAGTGAAGAGGGGTCGGACGGGGCCAGCTACACCTTC.

This clonotype was observed many times. The chain carries TRBV3-1 and TRBJ2-5; TRBD2 agrees at 12 bases. From germline, CDR1 is LGHDT and CDR2 YNNKEL (reference sequence). CDR3 length equals 16 residues. The trim removed 0 bases at V and 7 bases at J, leaving 6 bases unmatched. For the CDR3, the DNA is TGTGCCAGCAGCCAAGATGCTAGCGGGGGGGCGGGGACCCAGTACTTC. Protein: CASSQDASGGAGTQYF.

The V call is TRBV29-1, the J call TRBJ2-7; 8 bases fit TRBD1. Germline values: CDR1 SQVTM, CDR2 ANQGSEA. The CDR3 has 12 residues. V lost 7 bases, J lost 2 bases, and 4 bases stayed unmatched. The CDR3 DNA reads as TGCAGCGGTGGACAGGGAACCTACGAGCAGTACTTC. Translated: CSGGQGTYEQYF.

V gene TRBV28 combines with J gene TRBJ2-5; D not resolved. V shed 5 bases and J shed 1 base, with 17 bases lying between them. The germline V gene encodes CDR1 MDHEN and CDR2 SYDVKM. The CDR3 contains 16 residues. The CDR3: CASSPVSRRTQETQYF. The CDR3 DNA is TGTGCCAGCAGTCCTGTCTCGCGGCGTACCCAAGAGACCCAGTACTTC.

This clonotype has more than one count but fewer than ten. The rearrangement links TRBV29-1 to TRBJ1-2; no definite D call. There are 12 residues in the CDR3. Trimming left V 7 bases short and J 4 bases short, with 13 bases between. Looked up from germline, CDR1 is SQVTM and CDR2 is ANQGSEA. CDR3: CSAVGDTYGYTF. Here the CDR3 DNA reads TGCAGCGCAGTCGGAGACACCTATGGCTACACCTTC.

The chain has TRBV10-3 and TRBJ2-2; 13 nucleotides align to TRBD2. This CDR3 is 16 amino acids long. V lost 6 bases to trimming and J lost 7 bases; unmatched junction nucleotides: 8. From germline, CDR1 is ENHRY and CDR2 SYGVKD. The DNA for the CDR3 is TGTGCCATCAGAGACGGACTAGCGGGAGTTGGCGGGGAGCTGTTTTTT. Its translation is CAIRDGLAGVGGELFF.

This clonotype showed up just a few times. The rearrangement uses TRBV5-1 and TRBJ2-2; 10 nucleotides align to TRBD2. Losses at the gene ends were 5 bases for V and 0 bases for J; bases not matched to a gene: 1. Germline lookup yields CDR1 SGHRS and CDR2 YFSETQ. The CDR3 has 15 residues. The CDR3 here is CASRLAGTNTGELFF. CDR3 sequence (DNA): TGCGCCAGCAGACTAGCGGGGACGAACACCGGGGAGCTGTTTTTT. Combining the CDR3 with reference TRBV5-1 and TRBJ2-2 gives the whole variable domain KAGVTQTPRYLIKTRGQQVTLSCSPISGHRSVSWYQQTPGQGLQFLFEYFSETQRNKGNFPGRFSGRQFSNSRSEMNVSTLELGDSALYLCASRLAGTNTGELFFGEGSRLTVL.

This clonotype was counted ten times or more. This rearrangement joins TRBV20-1 to TRBJ2-7; 8 bases are a match to TRBD1. The CDR3 totals 14 residues. Per the germline V gene, CDR1 is DFQATT and CDR2 is SNEGSKA (reference sequence). The trim removed 1 base at V and 0 bases at J, leaving 2 bases unmatched. The CDR3 DNA reads as TGCAGTGCTAGAGGGGGACAGGTCTCCTACGAGCAGTACTTC. It is translated as CSARGGQVSYEQYF.

At least ten counts were recorded for this clonotype. V is TRBV12-3 or TRBV12-4 and J is TRBJ2-7; 10 nucleotides agree with TRBD2. The CDR3 has 14 amino acids. Trimming took 5 bases from V and 4 from J; bases not matched to a gene: 5. CDR3 nucleotide sequence: TGTGCCAGCAGTAGAGCGGGAGGGTTGTACGAGCAGTACTTC. It specifies CASSRAGGLYEQYF.

In this sample, this clonotype turned up many times. V usage is TRBV7-2 and J usage is TRBJ2-5; TRBD2 matches 7 bases. The CDR3 covers 14 residues. The germline V gene has CDR1 SGHTA and CDR2 FQGNSA. After removal of 5 bases from V and 5 bases from J, the junction contained 8 bases not matched to a gene. The CDR3: CASSEAGRRETQYF. The CDR3 coding sequence is TGTGCCAGCAGCGAAGCGGGGCGTAGGGAGACCCAGTACTTC.

This clonotype was detected ten times or more. The J gene is TRBJ1-2, the V gene TRBV12-3 or TRBV12-4; D may be TRBD1 (5 bases). The CDR3 has 14 residues. Between the trimmed V and J ends, which lost 5 bases and 4 bases, there was a span of 14 bases. The CDR3 loop is CASSPRLGGYGYTF. The CDR3 DNA reads as TGTGCCAGCAGTCCGAGATTGGGGGGCTATGGCTACACCTTC.

At least ten counts were recorded for this clonotype. CDR3 loop: CASSEEGRGNEQYF. CDR3 nucleotides: TGTGCCAGCAGCGAGGAGGGCAGGGGTAACGAGCAGTACTTC. This sequence joins TRBV6-1 and TRBJ2-7, with D possibly being TRBD1 or TRBD2 (6 bases each). The CDR3 spans 14 residues. Trimming removed 6 bases from V and 5 bases from J, with 17 bases in between. Germline CDR1 reads MNHNS; CDR2 reads SASEGT.

A note on this clonotype: A read error may account for a junction end that differs from germline. The rearrangement joins TRBV12-3 or TRBV12-4 to TRBJ1-2, with TRBD1 as a possible D gene (6 bases). The CDR3 has 12 residues. CDR3 DNA: TGTGCCAGCAGTACAGCCGGGACAAGGGTGCTCTTC. Encoded protein: CASSTAGTRVLF.